Listed here is a single TCR beta chain. Its antigen is not known. Trimming shortened V by 6 bases and J by 11 bases, and 19 bases separated the two germline ends. This CDR3 spans 13 amino acids. The germline V gene encodes CDR1 MGHDK and CDR2 SYGVNS. The data belong to a study of Graves' ophthalmopathy and Graves' hyperthyroidism. Findings of the study overall: At about 70% sensitivity and approximately 72% specificity, the model predicted progression of the ophthalmopathy. Blood was where most expanded thyroid clonotypes above 0.001 frequency also turned up.

Ophthalmopathy in the donors was of moderate-to-severe activity, with CAS ≥3, NOSPECS ≥4 and duration under 3 months. RNA transcripts served as template for amplifying TCR beta CDR3 sequences. An initial RT-PCR round employing HTBI primers preceded a second-round multiplex PCR. TCRdb processed the multiplex PCR reads anew with MiXCR; each CDR3 protein has one entry. Seen here are almost 750,000 distinct CDR3 sequences, approximately 40% observed once, and the top ten hold 35% to 55%. V gene TRBV25-1 combines with J gene TRBJ1-1; tentatively, D is TRBD1 (5 bases). The clonotype comes from an adult man with Graves' ophthalmopathy. The specimen was peripheral blood. CDR3 nucleotides: TGTGCCAGCAGCTTAGACAGCGGGGTCGTGGCTTTCTTT. Protein: CASSLDSGVVAFF. The full variable domain, with the rest looked up from reference TRBV25-1 and TRBJ1-1, is EADIYQTPRYLVIGTGKKITLECSQTMGHDKMYWYQQDPGMELHLIHYSYGVNSTEKGDLSSESTVSRIRTEHFPLTLESARPSHTSQYLCASSLDSGVVAFFGQGTRLTVV.